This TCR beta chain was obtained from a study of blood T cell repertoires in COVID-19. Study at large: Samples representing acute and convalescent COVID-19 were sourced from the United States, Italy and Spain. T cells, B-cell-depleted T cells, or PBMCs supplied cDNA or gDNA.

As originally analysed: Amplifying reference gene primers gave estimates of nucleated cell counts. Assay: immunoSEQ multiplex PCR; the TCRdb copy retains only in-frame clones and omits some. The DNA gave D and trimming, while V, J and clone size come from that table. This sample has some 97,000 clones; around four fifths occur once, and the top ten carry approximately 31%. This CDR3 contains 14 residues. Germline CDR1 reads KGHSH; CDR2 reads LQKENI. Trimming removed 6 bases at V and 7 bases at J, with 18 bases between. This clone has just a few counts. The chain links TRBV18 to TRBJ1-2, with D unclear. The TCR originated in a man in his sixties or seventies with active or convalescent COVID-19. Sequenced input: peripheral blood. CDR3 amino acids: CASSPGEGIFGYTF. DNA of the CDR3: TGTGCCAGCTCTCCCGGGGAAGGTATCTTTGGCTACACCTTC.